This TCR beta chain came from a study of T cell repertoires in cytomegalovirus infection. As for the study in general: CMV epitopes, recently identified HLA-C-restricted and well-studied HLA-B-restricted, were used. Overall study findings and caveats: Cumulative public TCR beta family frequency identified CMV carriers with the relevant HLA.

Details on this clonotype: Its antigen is undetermined. Its ends do not fully match the called genes, so a read error is possible.

Germline CDR1 and CDR2: SGHVS and FQNEAQ. The CDR3 sequence is 14 residues long. TCRdb re-analysed the reads in MiXCR, keeping a single row per CDR3 protein. The table records fewer than 950,000 distinct CDR3 sequences, about 30% of them present only once. Material: cultured CD8+ T cells from PBMCs, obtained from culture after CMV antigen stimulation. The clonotype comes from a human donor in good health (CMV status not recorded). Some clones in this sample may be carry-over from other donors' samples. The chain couples TRBV7-8 to TRBJ1-1; D unresolved. The DNA of the CDR3 is TGTGCCAACAGCGATTGGGGAGCGAACACTGAAGCTTTCTTT. Its protein product is CANSDWGANTEAFF.